This record looks at one T cell receptor beta chain sequence and its context. As yet, its antigen is unknown. The sample belongs to a study of cytotoxic CD8 clonotypes in ibrutinib-treated CLL. Study in general: Patients attained 25 or so partial and 2 complete responses; at median around 70 months, 14 remained remitted while around twelve progressed.

Depth targeted 1 in 200,000 to 1 in 1 million T cells, averaging approximately 9.3x coverage per clonotype. Sequencing used immunoSEQ multiplex PCR; TCRdb keeps in-frame clones, though not all of them. The data show some 130,000 clones, approximately 80% seen once. Study-wide results and caveats: Public clonotypes, found uncommonly, either contracted or stayed stable on treatment. There were differences in sampling times between sustained-remission and progressing patients.

Per germline, CDR1 MNHEY and CDR2 SVGAGI. CDR3 length: 14 amino acids. V lost 2 bases to trimming and J lost 1 base, with 8 bases between them. V gene TRBV6-5 combines with J gene TRBJ1-1, with a tentative D call TRBD1 (5 bases). The sample consisted of PBMCs, taken after 24 months of ibrutinib treatment. This clonotype originated in a human donor with chronic lymphocytic leukemia. As DNA, the CDR3 is TGTGCCAGCAGTTACGGGGCAGCGAACACTGAAGCTTTCTTT. Its translation is CASSYGAANTEAFF.